The 21 T cell receptor beta chains below were found in one sample sequenced in a study of Ad26.COV2.S vaccination and SARS-CoV-2 variants. As to treatment: some 20 received Ad26.COV2.S at low or high dose, single or two shots; about 5 received placebo; per-sample allocation not given. Sampling happened 63 days after the first vaccine or placebo injection. Using immunoSEQ multiplex PCR, the repertoire was profiled, and TCRdb retains in-frame clones only, with some absent. The sample contains some 340,000 clones, around 83% of which appear only once. This specimen was peripheral blood, taken in a trial of Ad26.COV2.S vaccine versus placebo. These receptors came from a person between 18 and 60 years old who received the Ad26.COV2.S COVID-19 vaccine or a placebo.

The V and J genes are TRBV18 and TRBJ2-1, with TRBD2 identical over 16 bases. This CDR3 has 19 amino acids. V lost 2 bases and J lost 4; bases outside the gene matches: 8. The germline gives CDR1 KGHSH, CDR2 LQKENI. As DNA, the CDR3 is TGTGCCAGCTCACCAATTGGGACTAGCGGGGGGGCCTCTTACAATGAGCAGTTCTTC. Protein: CASSPIGTSGGASYNEQFF.

This clone was observed once. The rearrangement uses TRBV5-4 and TRBJ2-1, with TRBD2 identical over 15 bases. Looked up from germline, CDR1 is SGHNT and CDR2 is YYREEE (reference sequence). The V and J ends lost 4 bases and 12 bases, in that order; junction bases with no gene match: 8. The length of the CDR3 is 15 residues. The CDR3 nucleotides are TGTGCCAGCAGCACATGGACTAGCGGGGGGGCATGGCAGTTCTTC. It specifies CASSTWTSGGAWQFF.

V gene TRBV6-5 combines with J gene TRBJ2-1, with D possibly being TRBD2 (6 bases). The CDR3 sequence is 12 residues long. V was shortened by 6 bases and J by 4 bases, with 7 bases between the two germline ends. Germline V lookup: CDR1 MNHEY, CDR2 SVGAGI. Written as DNA, the CDR3 is TGTGCCAGCAGCGGGACTTACAATGAGCAGTTCTTC. Translating gives CASSGTYNEQFF.

This clone was observed many times. The genes are TRBV5-1 and TRBJ1-6, with D perhaps TRBD1 (6 bases). V was pared by 4 bases and J by 8 bases, with 13 bases between. The germline V gene encodes CDR1 SGHRS and CDR2 YFSETQ. The CDR3 runs 14 residues. The chain's CDR3 is CASSGKGGDSPLHF. In DNA, the CDR3 is TGCGCCAGCAGCGGGAAAGGGGGTGATTCACCCCTCCACTTT.

The J gene is TRBJ2-2, the V gene TRBV6-2 or TRBV6-3, with D uncertain. The CDR3 loop spans 16 amino acids. Germline V gene data show CDR1 as MNHEY and CDR2 as SVGEGT. V dropped 2 bases and J dropped 4 bases, with 14 bases sitting between them. CDR3 sequence reads: CASSYGVLLGTGELFF. In nucleotides, the CDR3 is TGTGCCAGCAGTTACGGTGTCTTACTGGGCACCGGGGAGCTGTTTTTT.

Points on this clone: Compared with germline, one end of the junction differs, possibly owing to a read error. The chain recombines TRBV9 with TRBJ1-2; TRBD1 matches at 8 bases. This CDR3 is 14 amino acids long. From germline, CDR1 is SGDLS and CDR2 YYNGEE. CDR3 nucleotides: TGTGCCAGCAGCGTAGCCCTAGCGGGGACAGGCCTTTCCTTC. This codes for CASSVALAGTGLSF.

This chain joins TRBV7-2 and TRBJ1-3; TRBD1 might be the D (5 bases). There are 17 residues in the CDR3. V lost 0 bases, J lost 0 bases, and 12 bases lay in between. Germline CDR1 SGHTA, CDR2 FQGNSA. Here the CDR3 reads CASSLAGTSSSGNTIYF. CDR3 in DNA: TGTGCCAGCAGCTTAGCTGGGACTTCTAGCTCTGGAAACACCATATATTTT.

The V call is TRBV6-1, the J call TRBJ1-1, with no clear D. The V end lost 3 bases, the J end lost 3 bases, and 8 bases lay between the germline ends. Germline loops: CDR1 MNHNS, CDR2 SASEGT. The CDR3 has 13 amino acids. The CDR3 loop reads CASSEGVYTEAFF. The CDR3 coding sequence is TGTGCCAGCAGTGAGGGAGTATACACTGAAGCTTTCTTT.

V gene TRBV10-3 combines with J gene TRBJ2-1; TRBD2 matches at 8 bases. J gave up 5 bases and V 11 bases, and 14 bases lay outside the gene matches. The germline gives CDR1 ENHRY, CDR2 SYGVKD. The CDR3 runs 15 residues. Here the CDR3 reads CAVGDFERGNNEQFF. Written as DNA, the CDR3 is TGTGCCGTCGGCGATTTCGAGCGGGGGAACAATGAGCAGTTCTTC.

The chain couples TRBV6-2 or TRBV6-3 to TRBJ2-7, with 7 bases fitting TRBD1. Germline V gives CDR1 MNHEY, CDR2 SVGEGT. This CDR3 comprises 13 residues. After removal of 4 bases from V and 3 bases from J, the junction contained 3 bases not matched to a gene. CDR3 residues: CASSSGQDYEQYF. CDR3 bases: TGTGCCAGCAGTTCCGGACAGGACTACGAGCAGTACTTC.

V gene TRBV16 combines with J gene TRBJ1-1, with D maybe TRBD1 (6 bases). The ends were cut back, 5 bases at V and 1 base at J, with 8 bases in the middle. Germline V CDR1 and CDR2: KGHSY, FQNENV. The CDR3 extends over 13 amino acids. CDR3: CASSRQENTEAFF. CDR3 nucleotide sequence: TGTGCCAGCAGCAGACAGGAGAACACTGAAGCTTTCTTT.

The chain carries TRBV5-1 and TRBJ2-5, with no clear D. This CDR3 is built from 15 residues. Trimming cost V 0 bases and J 5 bases, with 14 bases left between them. CDR1 SGHRS and CDR2 YFSETQ come from the germline V gene. CDR3 DNA: TGCGCCAGCAGCTTGGAAGGATGGGCCACGGAGACCCAGTACTTC. Amino acid sequence: CASSLEGWATETQYF.

This chain connects TRBV24-1 to TRBJ1-6; 7 bases align to TRBD1. The CDR3 runs to 17 residues. Germline CDR1 is KGHDR and CDR2 is SFDVKD. Unmatched junction bases numbered 19, after V lost 11 bases and J lost 7 bases. The CDR3 region is CANHAVQGCCWNSPLHF. The CDR3 bases are TGTGCCAACCACGCTGTACAGGGGTGCTGTTGGAATTCACCCCTCCACTTT.

The chain joins TRBV5-1 to TRBJ2-7; 9 bases map to TRBD1. The CDR3 consists of 15 residues. Germline CDR1 SGHRS, CDR2 YFSETQ. J gave up 0 bases and V 4 bases, and 5 bases lay outside the gene matches. This CDR3 is CASSRDRVSSYEQYF. CDR3 DNA: TGCGCCAGCAGCCGGGACAGGGTGAGCTCCTACGAGCAGTACTTC.

This clone was recorded once. The J gene is TRBJ2-7, the V gene TRBV2; the D is unclear. The germline gives CDR1 SNHLY, CDR2 FYNNEI. The V gene lost 6 bases and the J gene lost 5 bases, with 20 bases spanning the gap. The CDR3 sequence is 15 residues long. Here the CDR3 reads CASSGDLRLMNEQYF. The CDR3, as DNA: TGTGCCAGCAGCGGCGACTTGCGTTTAATGAACGAGCAGTACTTC.

The J gene is TRBJ2-1, the V gene TRBV6-2 or TRBV6-3; 7 bases fit TRBD1. Trimming took 4 bases from V and 8 from J; bases not matched to a gene: 11. The V gene's germline CDR1 is MNHEY and CDR2 SVGEGT. The CDR3 spans 15 residues. CDR3: CASSLGQVGSYEQFF. CDR3 bases: TGTGCCAGCAGTTTAGGACAGGTCGGTAGCTATGAGCAGTTCTTC.

This clone has a single count. V gene TRBV4-3 combines with J gene TRBJ1-6; perhaps TRBD1 as D (5 bases). The CDR3 has 18 amino acids. With 0 bases removed from V and 0 bases from J, the gap between germline ends came to 12 bases. CDR1 is LGHNA, CDR2 YSLEER, per germline. The DNA of the CDR3 is TGCGCCAGCAGCCAAGAACACGGGGGATTCTCCTATAATTCACCCCTCCACTTT. It yields the protein CASSQEHGGFSYNSPLHF.

A word on this clone: This CDR3 is also generated by other DNA sequences in the sample. The rearrangement links TRBV5-1 to TRBJ2-5, with D perhaps being TRBD1 or TRBD2 (5 bases each). Germline loops: CDR1 SGHRS, CDR2 YFSETQ. V lost 4 bases and J 3 bases, leaving 10 bases between the germline ends. CDR3 length: 13 amino acids. The CDR3 nucleotides read TGCGCCAGCAGCCTGGGACGAGAAGAGACCCAGTACTTC. This encodes CASSLGREETQYF.

The rearrangement joins TRBV30 to TRBJ1-2, with 10 bases matching TRBD1. Germline CDR1 is GTSNPN and CDR2 is SVGIG (reference sequence). This CDR3 comprises 15 residues. J lost 5 bases, V lost 5 bases, and 11 bases had no gene match. The CDR3 DNA reads TGTGCCTGGGACGAGGGGGGACAGGGGAGTTATGGCTACACCTTC. It is translated as CAWDEGGQGSYGYTF.

The V and J genes are TRBV5-1 and TRBJ2-2; 10 bases fit TRBD1. There are 15 residues in the CDR3. CDR1 and CDR2 from the germline V gene are SGHRS and YFSETQ. V lost 3 bases and J lost 5; bases outside the gene matches: 4. This CDR3 is CASSSLDRGTGELFF. The CDR3 coding sequence is TGCGCCAGCAGCTCTCTGGACAGGGGGACCGGGGAGCTGTTTTTT.

The chain has TRBV11-2 and TRBJ1-6; D ambiguous. V was trimmed by 3 bases and J by 7 bases, leaving 10 bases between them. Looked up from germline, CDR1 is SGHAT and CDR2 is FQNNGV. The CDR3 is 14 amino acids. For the CDR3, the DNA is TGTGCCAGCAGCTTCGGGGAGGCGAATTCACCCCTCCACTTT. Translation: CASSFGEANSPLHF.